The 10 T cell receptor beta chains presented below share a single source sample, sequenced in a study of blood T cell repertoires in COVID-19. Sequencing was performed with immunoSEQ multiplex PCR; in TCRdb, only in-frame clones are kept and a portion is missing. Here the sample spans under 13,000 clones, roughly 80% being singletons. The sample was peripheral blood. The receptors were sampled from a human donor in a cohort sampled during active COVID-19.

V is TRBV7-9 and J is TRBJ2-7; D remains ambiguous. This CDR3 comprises 13 residues. V was cut by 0 bases and J by 6 bases, with 9 bases left in between. The germline V gene encodes CDR1 SEHNR and CDR2 FQNEAQ (reference sequence). CDR3 region: CASSLARNPEQYF. DNA of the CDR3: TGTGCCAGCAGCTTAGCGCGGAACCCCGAGCAGTACTTC. Full variable domain (remainder filled in from reference TRBV7-9 and TRBJ2-7): DTGVSQNPRHKITKRGQNVTFRCDPISEHNRLYWYRQTLGQGPEFLTYFQNEAQLEKSRLLSDRFSAERPKGSFSTLEIQRTEQGDSAMYLCASSLARNPEQYFGPGTRLTVT.

The chain has TRBV30 and TRBJ2-1, with a weak D call TRBD2 (5 bases). The V gene lost 2 bases and the J gene lost 6 bases, with 8 bases spanning the gap. Germline V gives CDR1 GTSNPN, CDR2 SVGIG (reference sequence). This CDR3 is built from 12 residues. CDR3 sequence: CAWSLGVNEQFF. CDR3 in DNA: TGTGCCTGGAGTCTCGGGGTCAATGAGCAGTTCTTC.

This chain uses TRBV19 with TRBJ1-6; no clear D. Trimming cost V 6 bases and J 4 bases, with 13 bases left between them. The CDR3 is made up of 15 amino acids. Germline-derived CDR1 and CDR2 are LNHDA and SQIVND (reference sequence). For the CDR3, the DNA is TGTGCCAGTAGCCCCGGACTGATTTATAATTCACCCCTCCACTTT. Translating it yields CASSPGLIYNSPLHF.

CDR3 residues: CASSYSAGAAYGYTF. CDR3 coding DNA: TGTGCCAGCAGTTACTCCGCAGGGGCGGCCTATGGCTACACCTTC. The rearrangement uses TRBV6-2 or TRBV6-3 and TRBJ1-2, with TRBD1 as a possible D gene (6 bases). Germline CDR1 and CDR2: MNHEY and SVGEGT. This CDR3 spans 15 amino acids. The germline V and J ends were trimmed by 0 bases and 4 bases, with 12 bases remaining between them.

The chain recombines TRBV19 with TRBJ1-4; D unresolved. With 6 bases removed from V and 1 base from J, the gap between germline ends came to 9 bases. From germline, CDR1 is LNHDA and CDR2 SQIVND (reference sequence). The CDR3 covers 14 residues. This chain's CDR3 is CASSFGLTNEKLFF. CDR3 coding DNA: TGTGCCAGTAGCTTCGGGTTAACTAATGAAAAACTGTTTTTT.

This chain uses TRBV7-9 with TRBJ1-1; no clear D gene. Trimming took off 4 bases at V and 3 bases at J, with 15 bases between the two ends. The CDR3 extends over 15 amino acids. Germline CDR1 SEHNR, CDR2 FQNEAQ (reference sequence). CDR3 residues: CASSSPNGVDTEAFF. The DNA of the CDR3 is TGTGCCAGCAGCTCGCCTAACGGGGTGGACACTGAAGCTTTCTTT. Drawing the rest from reference TRBV7-9 and TRBJ1-1, the complete variable domain is DTGVSQNPRHKITKRGQNVTFRCDPISEHNRLYWYRQTLGQGPEFLTYFQNEAQLEKSRLLSDRFSAERPKGSFSTLEIQRTEQGDSAMYLCASSSPNGVDTEAFFGQGTRLTVV.

V is TRBV18 and J is TRBJ1-4, with unresolved D. Trimming removed 6 bases at V and 8 bases at J, with 10 bases between. The CDR3 spans 12 residues. CDR1 and CDR2 (germline): KGHSH, LQKENI. The CDR3 DNA reads as TGTGCCAGCTCTCCCGGGGTAGAAAAACTGTTTTTT. Translated: CASSPGVEKLFF.

This rearrangement joins TRBV5-1 to TRBJ1-1, with D possibly TRBD1 on 5 matching bases. V shed 0 bases and J shed 2 bases, with 11 bases lying between them. The CDR3 is made up of 15 amino acids. In germline, CDR1 is SGHRS, CDR2 YFSETQ. The CDR3 DNA is TGCGCCAGCAGCTTGGAAGCGGGGCCTAACACTGAAGCTTTCTTT. It yields the protein CASSLEAGPNTEAFF.

The chain recombines TRBV2 with TRBJ2-3; 11 bases align to TRBD2. This CDR3 region has 14 residues. Germline values: CDR1 SNHLY, CDR2 FYNNEI. The V and J ends lost 9 bases and 4 bases, in that order; junction bases with no gene match: 6. The CDR3 here is CARDGTSGADTQYF. The CDR3 nucleotides are TGTGCCAGAGATGGGACTAGCGGCGCAGATACGCAGTATTTT.

This clone was counted a single time. The gene calls are TRBV28 and TRBJ1-5; D is unresolved. The CDR3 consists of 16 residues. Germline V gene sequence: CDR1 MDHEN, CDR2 SYDVKM. Trimming took 1 base from V and 5 from J, leaving 15 bases between them. This chain's CDR3 is CASSLFTARKDQPQHF. The CDR3 nucleotides are TGTGCCAGCAGTTTATTTACAGCCCGAAAAGATCAGCCCCAGCATTTT.